This paragraph covers one T cell receptor beta chain sequence. The assay used deep level. Sequenced by immunoSEQ multiplex PCR; TCRdb stores in-frame clones only, minus some. The sample has about 560,000 clones; around 78% are singletons. Within Nashville, Tennessee resided all donors, each a Caucasian adult. This entry comes from a study of shared clonotypes between healthy human individuals. Germline CDR1 SQVTM, CDR2 ANQGSEA. Unmatched junction bases numbered 9, after V lost 4 bases and J lost 1 base. CDR3 size: 16 residues. The TCR was taken from a woman aged 40 to 50 in good health. Some clones in this sample may be carry-over from other donors' samples. The genes are TRBV29-1 and TRBJ2-3; 9 nucleotides align to TRBD1. Sequenced: PBMCs. Here the CDR3 reads CSVGGQGRRGTDTQYF. The CDR3 DNA follows: TGCAGCGTTGGAGGACAGGGGCGGAGGGGCACAGATACGCAGTATTTT.